Presented here are 32 T cell receptor beta chains from one specimen sequenced in a study of blood T cells in healthy people across ages. Through a sample-barcoded 5' primer and a J-beta primer mix, a second PCR was run for roughly 6 to 12 cycles. TCRdb fed the 5' RACE reads into MiXCR, producing one record per CDR3 protein. The data hold some 900,000 distinct CDR3 sequences, with around 48% observed a single time. Sequencing was done on a sample of blood. The receptors shown here come from a young man in good health.

This clonotype has at least ten counts. V gene TRBV29-1 combines with J gene TRBJ2-1; possibly TRBD1 for D (6 bases). Germline V gene data show CDR1 as SQVTM and CDR2 as ANQGSEA. The CDR3 has 20 amino acids. The V gene lost 5 bases and the J gene lost 0 bases, with 29 bases spanning the gap. The CDR3 nucleotides read TGCAGCGTTCCCAAGCCACAGGGTTGGACGTTGTCAAGCTCCTACAATGAGCAGTTCTTC. Translated: CSVPKPQGWTLSSSYNEQFF.

A remark on this clonotype: The junction does not match germline at one end; this may be a read error. J is TRBJ2-1 and V is TRBV7-3; TRBD2 is a possible D gene (6 bases). Looked up from germline, CDR1 is SGHTA and CDR2 is FQGTGA. The CDR3 spans 15 residues. The CDR3 reads CASSLNGDSYNEQFF. CDR3 coding DNA: TGTGCCAGCAGCTTAAATGGGGACTCCTACAACGAGCAGTTCTTC.

The chain uses TRBV28 and TRBJ2-3, with TRBD2 matching over 12 bases. The V gene's germline CDR1 is MDHEN and CDR2 SYDVKM. The CDR3 runs 13 residues. Germline trimming cut 4 bases from V and 9 bases from J; bases unmatched to any gene: 2. CDR3 residues: CASSSGTSGTQYF. CDR3 nucleotide sequence: TGTGCCAGCAGTTCGGGGACTAGCGGGACGCAGTATTTT.

In its sample, this clonotype was seen once. The rearrangement links TRBV6-1 to TRBJ1-1; 7 bases map to TRBD1. The CDR3 extends over 13 amino acids. Germline CDR1 MNHNS, CDR2 SASEGT. V shed 7 bases and J 5 bases; nucleotides not matched to a gene: 7. CDR3 sequence (DNA): TGTGCCAGCAATAGACAGGGATGGACTGAAGCTTTCTTT. The encoded protein is CASNRQGWTEAFF.

This clonotype was recorded a few times. The V gene is TRBV20-1, the J gene TRBJ2-1; D call uncertain. Germline values: CDR1 DFQATT, CDR2 SNEGSKA (reference sequence). The CDR3 covers 15 residues. Trimming took off 6 bases at V and 4 bases at J, with 19 bases between the two ends. CDR3 sequence: CSAPQTNGIYNEQFF. The CDR3 nucleotides read TGCAGTGCCCCTCAGACGAATGGAATTTACAATGAGCAGTTCTTC.

On this clonotype: This may be a read error: a much more frequent sequence differs by one nucleotide. The V and J genes are TRBV5-1 and TRBJ2-3; D tentatively fits TRBD1 or TRBD2 (5 bases each). The CDR3 contains 16 residues. Between the trimmed V and J ends, which lost 0 bases and 2 bases, there was a span of 13 bases. Germline CDR1 SGHRS, CDR2 YFSETQ. CDR3 region: CASSLEPGRTTDTQYF. Written as DNA, the CDR3 is TGCGCCAGCAGCTTGGAGCCGGGACGAACCACAGATACGCAGTATTTT.

The table lists this clonotype with many counts. The rearrangement links TRBV4-2 to TRBJ2-7, with D hard to call. The germline V gene encodes CDR1 LGHNA and CDR2 YNFKEQ. V lost 0 bases and J lost 0, with 9 bases in between. CDR3 length equals 15 residues. CDR3 amino acids: CASSQEGLVSYEQYF. CDR3 sequence (DNA): TGTGCCAGCAGCCAAGAAGGGCTAGTCTCCTACGAGCAGTACTTC.

Only a few counts were recorded for this clonotype. The chain has TRBV7-9 and TRBJ2-1, with TRBD2 matching over 7 bases. Germline V CDR1 and CDR2: SEHNR, FQNEAQ (reference sequence). Trimming cost V 6 bases and J 7 bases; bases outside gene matches: 15. The CDR3 totals 16 residues. CDR3 sequence (DNA): TGTGCCAGCAGTGACACGGCTAGCGGTTTGGATAATGAGCAGTTCTTC. This codes for CASSDTASGLDNEQFF.

Worth noting for this clonotype: An end of the junction differs from the germline gene, which may be a read error. The chain recombines TRBV27 with TRBJ2-1; either TRBD1 or TRBD2 may fit D (6 bases each). CDR1 and CDR2 (germline): MNHEY, SMNVEV (reference sequence). The CDR3 extends over 13 amino acids. The CDR3 DNA is TGTGCCAGCAGGCCCTTCGGGGGCAATGAGCGGTTCTTC. This codes for CASRPFGGNERFF.

This chain connects TRBV6-8 to TRBJ1-5; D is uncertain. This CDR3 is 19 amino acids long. The V end lost 2 bases, the J end lost 4 bases, and 24 bases lay between the germline ends. CDR1 is MNHGY and CDR2 is SAAAGT in the germline V gene. The CDR3 reads CASSYAHKVMDGGNQPQHF. The CDR3 DNA reads as TGTGCCAGCAGTTACGCTCACAAGGTAATGGACGGTGGAAATCAGCCCCAGCATTTT.

The CDR3 bases are TGCAGCGTTGACCCAGGGAGACGAGAGACCCAGTACTTC. Amino acid sequence: CSVDPGRRETQYF. The chain links TRBV29-1 to TRBJ2-5, with D possibly being TRBD1 or TRBD2 (5 bases each). The ends were cut back, 3 bases at V and 4 bases at J, with 12 bases in the middle. The CDR3 totals 13 residues. Germline-derived CDR1 and CDR2 are SQVTM and ANQGSEA.

The J gene is TRBJ2-1, the V gene TRBV2; the D is unclear. The CDR3 loop spans 15 amino acids. The germline V gene encodes CDR1 SNHLY and CDR2 FYNNEI. V gave up 3 bases and J gave up 2 bases, with 11 bases separating them. CDR3 coding DNA: TGTGCCAGCAGTGAGGGCGGCATTGCCTACAATGAGCAGTTCTTC. Encoded protein: CASSEGGIAYNEQFF.

This clonotype has just a few counts. The rearrangement links TRBV5-1 to TRBJ2-7; D is perhaps TRBD1 (5 bases). The V and J ends lost 4 bases and 0 bases respectively, with 20 bases between them. Germline values: CDR1 SGHRS, CDR2 YFSETQ. This CDR3 comprises 17 residues. In DNA, the CDR3 is TGCGCCAGCAGCCCTTGGCTCGTACAGGCAAGCTCCTACGAGCAGTACTTC. Protein sequence: CASSPWLVQASSYEQYF. Full variable domain (outside the CDR3, taken from reference TRBV5-1 and TRBJ2-7): KAGVTQTPRYLIKTRGQQVTLSCSPISGHRSVSWYQQTPGQGLQFLFEYFSETQRNKGNFPGRFSGRQFSNSRSEMNVSTLELGDSALYLCASSPWLVQASSYEQYFGPGTRLTVT.

In its sample, this clonotype was seen a few times. The J gene is TRBJ1-2, the V gene TRBV20-1; D is possibly TRBD1 (6 bases). Germline V gene data show CDR1 as DFQATT and CDR2 as SNEGSKA (reference sequence). Between the trimmed V and J ends, which lost 0 bases and 0 bases, there was a span of 8 bases. The CDR3 is 14 amino acids. Here the CDR3 reads CSAREDRANYGYTF. The CDR3 DNA follows: TGCAGTGCTAGAGAGGACAGAGCTAACTATGGCTACACCTTC.

The V and J genes are TRBV24-1 and TRBJ2-7; TRBD2 is a possible D gene (6 bases). The closer fit of TRBJ2-5 to the DNA end suggests the J call may be wrong. CDR1 and CDR2 (germline): KGHDR, SFDVKD. This CDR3 contains 16 residues. The CDR3 DNA reads TGTGCCACCAGTGATCTAACACGGACCGGGGGTGAGACCCAGTACTTC. Translation: CATSDLTRTGGETQYF.

This chain uses TRBV7-2 with TRBJ2-3, with 11 bases identical to TRBD2. In germline, CDR1 is SGHTA, CDR2 FQGNSA. The CDR3 length is 16 residues. The V gene end was trimmed by 1 base and the J gene end by 4 bases; junction bases not matched to a gene: 4. CDR3 loop: CASSLVSGGGSDTQYF. CDR3 nucleotides: TGTGCCAGCAGCTTAGTTAGCGGGGGGGGGTCAGATACGCAGTATTTT. Complete variable domain (other parts from reference TRBV7-2 and TRBJ2-3): GAGVSQSPSNKVTEKGKDVELRCDPISGHTALYWYRQSLGQGLEFLIYFQGNSAPDKSGLPSDRFSAERTGGSVSTLTIQRTQQEDSAVYLCASSLVSGGGSDTQYFGPGTRLTVL.

The chain uses TRBV6-5 and TRBJ2-3; tentative D call: TRBD1 (5 bases). The CDR3 runs 16 residues. The germline gives CDR1 MNHEY, CDR2 SVGAGI. V lost 0 bases and J 2 bases, leaving 12 bases between the germline ends. This chain's CDR3 is CASSYSGAAHTDTQYF. CDR3 in DNA: TGTGCCAGCAGTTACTCAGGGGCAGCTCACACAGATACGCAGTATTTT.

The chain links TRBV27 to TRBJ2-7; D call uncertain. CDR3 size: 14 residues. V was trimmed by 2 bases and J by 0 bases, leaving 8 bases between them. Germline CDR1 reads MNHEY; CDR2 reads SMNVEV (reference sequence). The CDR3 reads CASSLKHGSYEQYF. The CDR3 DNA follows: TGTGCCAGCAGTTTAAAGCACGGCTCCTACGAGCAGTACTTC.

The J gene is TRBJ2-7, the V gene TRBV12-3 or TRBV12-4, with TRBD1 as a possible D gene (6 bases). This CDR3 is 15 amino acids long. V lost 3 bases and J lost 1, with 13 bases in between. CDR3 DNA: TGTGCCAGCAGTTTGTCGGCGACAGGATCCTACGAGCAGTACTTC. Translated, it gives CASSLSATGSYEQYF.

CDR3 nucleotide sequence: TGTGCCAGCAGCTTAGAGTTCGGACGTATAGCCAAAAACATTCAGTACTTC. It is translated as CASSLEFGRIAKNIQYF. V usage is TRBV7-8 and J usage is TRBJ2-4; D is uncertain. V was cut by 1 base and J by 0 bases, with 13 bases left in between. Germline V gene data show CDR1 as SGHVS and CDR2 as FQNEAQ. The CDR3 sequence is 17 residues long.

This clonotype was seen just once. A read error may explain this, as a much larger clone is one base away. The chain combines TRBV20-1 with TRBJ2-1, with 10 positions matching TRBD1. V dropped 1 base and J dropped 2; count of bases not matched to a gene: 5. Germline V gene lookup returns CDR1 DFQATT and CDR2 SNEGSKA (reference sequence). The length of the CDR3 is 16 residues. The CDR3 spells CSARGQTGGAYNEQFF. The CDR3 DNA reads as TGCAGTGCTAGAGGTCAGACAGGGGGCGCCTACAATGAGCAGTTCTTC.

J is TRBJ2-1 and V is TRBV12-3 or TRBV12-4; 7 nucleotides match TRBD1. CDR3 length: 13 amino acids. Trimming cost V 6 bases and J 5 bases; bases outside gene matches: 4. DNA of the CDR3: TGTGCCAGCAGACGCGGACAGGACAATGAGCAGTTCTTC. Its protein is CASRRGQDNEQFF.

At least ten counts were recorded for this clonotype. This rearrangement joins TRBV10-3 to TRBJ2-7, with a possible D match to TRBD1 (6 bases). V lost 10 bases, J lost 7 bases, and 17 bases lay in between. The CDR3 has 12 residues. Germline V gene data show CDR1 as ENHRY and CDR2 as SYGVKD. CDR3 sequence: CANVRQVGEQYF. As DNA, the CDR3 is TGTGCCAACGTACGACAGGTGGGGGAGCAGTACTTC.

The sample holds a few counts of this clonotype. This chain connects TRBV27 to TRBJ2-4; tentatively, D is TRBD1 (6 bases). The CDR3 runs 14 residues. CDR1 is MNHEY, CDR2 SMNVEV, per germline (reference sequence). The germline V and J ends were trimmed by 2 bases and 13 bases, with 18 bases remaining between them. CDR3 DNA sequence: TGTGCCAGCAGTTTACGGAACAGGGTAGGGGAGCAGTACTTC. Its protein product is CASSLRNRVGEQYF.

This clonotype came up a few times. The chain has TRBV20-1 and TRBJ2-3; TRBD1 matches at 8 bases. This CDR3 spans 15 amino acids. V trimming: 3 bases; J trimming: 4 bases; junction bases outside the gene matches: 9. Per germline, CDR1 DFQATT and CDR2 SNEGSKA (reference sequence). CDR3 nucleotides: TGCAGTGCTAGTGAACGACAGGGGCGGTCAGATACGCAGTATTTT. Translation: CSASERQGRSDTQYF.

The genes are TRBV20-1 and TRBJ1-2; 7 bases match TRBD1. The CDR3 spans 13 residues. From germline, CDR1 is DFQATT and CDR2 SNEGSKA (reference sequence). Trimming at V came to 6 bases and at J to 6 bases, leaving 10 bases not matched to a gene. CDR3 DNA: TGCAGTGCCAGGGACAGTAGAACAGATGGCTACACCTTC. Its translation is CSARDSRTDGYTF.

This chain joins TRBV18 and TRBJ2-5; D remains unclear. The J call may not be correct, given that the DNA end is closer to TRBJ2-7. The CDR3 has 12 amino acids. The germline V gene encodes CDR1 KGHSH and CDR2 LQKENI. This chain's CDR3 is CASSSSNREQYF. CDR3 in DNA: TGTGCCAGCTCAAGCAGCAACCGCGAGCAGTACTTC.

The V call is TRBV9, the J call TRBJ1-2; 7 nucleotides line up with TRBD1. The germline gives CDR1 SGDLS, CDR2 YYNGEE. The CDR3 is made up of 15 amino acids. V shed 2 bases, J shed 1 base, and the junction held 5 bases outside the gene matches. CDR3 residues: CASSVYRGFNYGYTF. CDR3 coding DNA: TGTGCCAGCAGCGTTTACAGGGGATTTAACTATGGCTACACCTTC.

The V gene is TRBV4-1, the J gene TRBJ1-5; 7 nucleotides line up with TRBD1. CDR3 size: 15 residues. Germline CDR1 MGHRA, CDR2 YSYEKL. Trimming at V came to 4 bases and at J to 5 bases, leaving 8 bases not matched to a gene. CDR3 nucleotides: TGCGCCAGCAGCCTAGAGGGACAGATTTATCAGCCCCAGCATTTT. This translates into CASSLEGQIYQPQHF.

This chain links TRBV4-3 with TRBJ2-3; the D call may be TRBD1 or TRBD2 (5 bases each). The germline V gene encodes CDR1 LGHNA and CDR2 YSLEER. CDR3 length: 18 amino acids. Trimming pared 3 bases from V and 6 bases from J, leaving 25 bases between. The CDR3 DNA follows: TGCGCCAGCAGCCAGGCGGTTCTGGGACGCTCCAATGGGGATACGCAGTATTTT. Translated: CASSQAVLGRSNGDTQYF.

J is TRBJ2-7 and V is TRBV20-1; 8 nucleotides line up with TRBD1. V lost 5 bases and J lost 4; bases outside the gene matches: 10. The germline V gene encodes CDR1 DFQATT and CDR2 SNEGSKA (reference sequence). The CDR3 is 14 amino acids. The CDR3 loop reads CSALTGQGPYEQYF. The CDR3 DNA reads as TGCAGTGCTCTAACCGGACAGGGCCCATACGAGCAGTACTTC.

With regard to this clonotype: A much larger clone is a single base away; this may be a read error. The chain couples TRBV7-3 to TRBJ2-1; D uncertain. This CDR3 has 15 amino acids. Per the germline V gene, CDR1 is SGHTA and CDR2 is FQGTGA. CDR3: CAGSFSVGNFGEQFF. CDR3 DNA sequence: TGTGCCGGCAGCTTTAGTGTGGGGAACTTTGGTGAGCAGTTCTTC.